This T cell receptor (beta chain) was captured in a study of cytomegalovirus exposure and HLA in healthy donors. Comments on this clone: The junction departs from germline at one end; a sequencing error may be responsible.

All the people who gave samples were healthy bone marrow donors. Germline V CDR1 and CDR2: SEHNR, FQNEAQ (reference sequence). The CDR3 covers 12 residues. Primers included in the PCR were 60 Vbeta and 13 Jbeta primers. Measured with immunoSEQ multiplex PCR; TCRdb has only the in-frame clones, and not every one. The repertoire holds about 78,000 clones, about three quarters seen once, with 11% in the top ten. This TCR was recovered from a woman in her thirties or forties in good health and CMV-seropositive. The sample consisted of PBMCs. The rearrangement uses TRBV7-9 and TRBJ1-1; D gene unclear. CDR3 bases: TGTTCCAGCGGGCGGGGAAGCACTGAAGCTTTCTTT. The encoded protein is CSSGRGSTEAFF.